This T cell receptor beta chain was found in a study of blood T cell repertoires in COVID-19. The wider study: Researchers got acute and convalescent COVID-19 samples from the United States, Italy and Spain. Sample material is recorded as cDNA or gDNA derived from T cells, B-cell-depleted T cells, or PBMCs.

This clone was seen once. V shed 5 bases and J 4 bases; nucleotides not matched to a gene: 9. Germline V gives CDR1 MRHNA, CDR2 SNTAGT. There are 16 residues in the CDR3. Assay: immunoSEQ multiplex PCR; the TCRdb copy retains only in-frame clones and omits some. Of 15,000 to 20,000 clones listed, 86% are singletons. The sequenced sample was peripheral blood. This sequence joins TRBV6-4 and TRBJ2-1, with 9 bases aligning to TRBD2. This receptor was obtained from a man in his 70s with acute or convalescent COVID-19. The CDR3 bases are TGTGCCAGCAGTCCTGAAGCGGGAGGTGGATACAATGAGCAGTTCTTC. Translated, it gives CASSPEAGGGYNEQFF.